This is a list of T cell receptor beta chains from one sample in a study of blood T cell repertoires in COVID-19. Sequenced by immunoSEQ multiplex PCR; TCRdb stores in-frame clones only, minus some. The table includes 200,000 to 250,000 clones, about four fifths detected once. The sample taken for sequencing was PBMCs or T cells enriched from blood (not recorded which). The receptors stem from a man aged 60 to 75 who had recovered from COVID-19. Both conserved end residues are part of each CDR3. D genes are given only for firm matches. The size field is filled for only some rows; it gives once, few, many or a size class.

CDR3: CASSIDASSGNTIYF
DNA: TGTGCCAGTAGTATAGACGCCAGCTCTGGAAACACCATATATTTT
length: 15
D: .
size: .
V: TRBV19
J: TRBJ1-3

CDR3: CASSSSTVNNEKLFF
DNA: TGTGCCAGCAGTTCCTCGACTGTAAATAATGAAAAACTGTTTTTT
length: 15
D: .
size: .
V: TRBV6-6
J: TRBJ1-4

CDR3: CASSLGANYNEQFF
DNA: TGTGCCAGCAGCTTAGGCGCAAACTACAATGAGCAGTTCTTC
length: 14
D: .
size: .
V: TRBV11-2
J: TRBJ2-1

CDR3: CASSSTLDRAYEQYF
DNA: TGTGCCAGCAGCTCCACCTTGGACAGGGCCTACGAGCAGTACTTC
length: 15
D: TRBD1
size: few
V: TRBV11-1
J: TRBJ2-7

CDR3: CASSLGTSGVGATQYF
DNA: TGTGCCAGTAGCCTGGGGACTAGCGGGGTGGGTGCGACGCAGTATTTT
length: 16
D: TRBD2
size: .
V: TRBV19
J: TRBJ2-3

CDR3: CASSLSLEGEQFF
DNA: TGTGCCAGCAGCTTATCCCTGGAGGGTGAGCAGTTCTTC
length: 13
D: .
size: .
V: TRBV13
J: TRBJ2-1

CDR3: CASSPRDTQGTQYF
DNA: TGTGCCAGCAGCCCCCGGGACACCCAAGGGACCCAGTACTTC
length: 14
D: .
size: .
V: TRBV3-1/TRBV3-2
J: TRBJ2-5

CDR3: CASSTGQGGEQYF
DNA: TGTGCCAGCAGCACGGGACAGGGTGGCGAGCAGTACTTC
length: 13
D: TRBD1
size: .
V: TRBV5-6
J: TRBJ2-7

CDR3: CANRAQGRGNTEAFF
DNA: TGTGCCAACAGGGCACAGGGGCGAGGTAACACTGAAGCTTTCTTT
length: 15
D: TRBD1
size: once
V: TRBV2
J: TRBJ1-1

CDR3: CASSLDGKETQYF
DNA: TGTGCCAGCAGTTTAGACGGTAAAGAGACCCAGTACTTC
length: 13
D: .
size: once
V: TRBV12-3/TRBV12-4
J: TRBJ2-5

CDR3: CASSLTTTAGGTDTQYF
DNA: TGTGCCAGCAGCTTGACCACGACAGCAGGGGGCACAGATACGCAGTATTTT
length: 17
D: .
size: .
V: TRBV5-4
J: TRBJ2-3

CDR3: CAMGQGALNEQFF
DNA: TGTGCCATGGGACAGGGGGCGCTTAATGAGCAGTTCTTC
length: 13
D: TRBD1
size: .
V: TRBV10-3
J: TRBJ2-1

CDR3: CASSFGAVDSPLHF
DNA: TGTGCCAGCAGTTTTGGGGCGGTAGATTCACCCCTCCACTTT
length: 14
D: .
size: .
V: TRBV6-6
J: TRBJ1-6

CDR3: CASTSDPGTGELFF
DNA: TGTGCCAGTACCTCCGACCCAGGGACCGGGGAGCTGTTTTTT
length: 14
D: .
size: .
V: TRBV19
J: TRBJ2-2

CDR3: CASHGGETQYF
DNA: TGTGCCAGCCACGGGGGAGAGACCCAGTACTTC
length: 11
D: .
size: .
V: TRBV11-2
J: TRBJ2-5

CDR3: CASSTIPSGSTDTQYF
DNA: TGTGCCAGCAGCACCATACCGAGCGGGAGCACAGATACGCAGTATTTT
length: 16
D: .
size: .
V: TRBV7-2
J: TRBJ2-3

CDR3: CASSYVVNTIYF
DNA: TGTGCCAGCAGTTACGTAGTCAACACCATATATTTT
length: 12
D: .
size: once
V: TRBV6-6
J: TRBJ1-3

CDR3: CASSLNMGHNTDTQYF
DNA: TGCGCCAGCAGCTTGAATATGGGGCATAACACAGATACGCAGTATTTT
length: 16
D: .
size: .
V: TRBV5-1
J: TRBJ2-3

CDR3: CASMQTTIRGYTF
DNA: TGTGCCAGCATGCAGACTACGATTCGGGGCTACACCTTC
length: 13
D: .
size: .
V: TRBV6-5
J: TRBJ1-2

CDR3: CASSLPGQVNTEAFF
DNA: TGTGCCAGCAGTCTCCCGGGACAGGTTAACACTGAAGCTTTCTTT
length: 15
D: TRBD1
size: .
V: TRBV2
J: TRBJ1-1

CDR3: CASSQDLTGGGLVEAFF
DNA: TGCGCCAGCAGCCAAGATCTTACAGGGGGCGGCTTGGTTGAAGCTTTCTTT
length: 17
D: TRBD1
size: .
V: TRBV4-3
J: TRBJ1-1

CDR3: CASKIEGFPNSPLHF
DNA: TGTGCCAGCAAGATTGAGGGATTTCCTAATTCACCCCTCCACTTT
length: 15
D: .
size: .
V: TRBV2
J: TRBJ1-6

CDR3: CASSDIGQTYGYTF
DNA: TGTGCCAGCAGTGATATTGGACAGACCTATGGCTACACCTTC
length: 14
D: .
size: few
V: TRBV6-1
J: TRBJ1-2

CDR3: CASGEGDTEAFF
DNA: TGTGCTAGTGGAGAGGGCGACACTGAAGCTTTCTTT
length: 12
D: .
size: .
V: TRBV12-5
J: TRBJ1-1

CDR3: CASSLGQGYGQPQHF
DNA: TGTGCCAGCAGCTTAGGACAGGGGTATGGTCAGCCCCAGCATTTT
length: 15
D: TRBD1
size: once
V: TRBV11-2
J: TRBJ1-5

CDR3: CASSQAHVVNTEAFF
DNA: TGCGCCAGCAGCCAAGCGCACGTAGTGAACACTGAAGCTTTCTTT
length: 15
D: .
size: once
V: TRBV4-1
J: TRBJ1-1

CDR3: CASSWTGTNTGELFF
DNA: TGCGCCAGCAGCTGGACAGGGACTAACACCGGGGAGCTGTTTTTT
length: 15
D: TRBD1
size: few
V: TRBV5-1
J: TRBJ2-2

CDR3: CASMTRGTWDEQFF
DNA: TGTGCCAGCATGACGCGGGGGACATGGGATGAGCAGTTCTTC
length: 14
D: .
size: .
V: TRBV6-5
J: TRBJ2-1

CDR3: CASSLVIGTDSNQPQHF
DNA: TGTGCCAGCAGCCTCGTCATCGGGACAGATAGCAATCAGCCCCAGCATTTT
length: 17
D: TRBD1
size: .
V: TRBV7-9
J: TRBJ1-5

CDR3: CASSPGQGRGYTF
DNA: TGTGCCAGCAGCCCCGGACAGGGGCGCGGCTACACCTTC
length: 13
D: TRBD1
size: .
V: TRBV12-3/TRBV12-4
J: TRBJ1-2